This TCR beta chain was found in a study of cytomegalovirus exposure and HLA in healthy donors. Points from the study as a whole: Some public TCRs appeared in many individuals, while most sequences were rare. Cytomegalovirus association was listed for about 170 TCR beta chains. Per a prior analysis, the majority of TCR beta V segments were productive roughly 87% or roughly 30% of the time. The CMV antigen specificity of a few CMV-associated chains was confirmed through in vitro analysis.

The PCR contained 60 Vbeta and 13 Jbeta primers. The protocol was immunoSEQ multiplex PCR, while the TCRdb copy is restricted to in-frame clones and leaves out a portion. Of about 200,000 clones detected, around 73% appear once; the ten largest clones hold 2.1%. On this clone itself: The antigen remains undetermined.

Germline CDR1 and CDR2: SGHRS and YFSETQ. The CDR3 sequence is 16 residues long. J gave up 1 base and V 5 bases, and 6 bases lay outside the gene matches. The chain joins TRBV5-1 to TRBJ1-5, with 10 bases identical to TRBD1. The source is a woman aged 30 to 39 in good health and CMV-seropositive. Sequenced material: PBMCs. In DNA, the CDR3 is TGCGCCAGCAGAGATCTGGACAGGGGGAGCAATCAGCCCCAGCATTTT. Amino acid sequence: CASRDLDRGSNQPQHF.